The 14 T cell receptor beta chains given below trace back to one sample, sequenced in a study of blood T cell repertoires in COVID-19. Libraries were prepared by immunoSEQ multiplex PCR; TCRdb keeps only in-frame clonotypes and omits some of them. The sample records a few hundred thousand clones, roughly 90% being singletons. The sequenced material came from PBMCs or T cells enriched from blood (not recorded which). These receptors were obtained from a woman aged 25-40 years who had recovered from COVID-19.

The rearrangement joins TRBV6-1 to TRBJ1-6; D remains ambiguous. The CDR3 consists of 15 residues. CDR1 MNHNS and CDR2 SASEGT come from the germline V gene. Trimming took 1 base from V and 8 from J, leaving 12 bases between them. Written as DNA, the CDR3 is TGTGCCAGCAGTGAAGTGCCCACTCCCGATTCACCCCTCCACTTT. This translates into CASSEVPTPDSPLHF.

This clone was detected a few times. The chain couples TRBV5-1 to TRBJ1-3; a possible D gene is TRBD1 (5 bases). V was pared by 5 bases and J by 4 bases, with 13 bases between. The CDR3 sequence is 14 residues long. Germline CDR1 is SGHRS and CDR2 is YFSETQ. This CDR3 is CASSLDNSGNTIYF. DNA for the CDR3: TGCGCCAGCAGTCTGGACAACAGCGGAAACACCATATATTTT.

This rearrangement joins TRBV9 to TRBJ2-1; D might be TRBD1 (7 bases). The CDR3 is made up of 17 amino acids. The germline CDR1 and CDR2 sequences are SGDLS and YYNGEE. V lost 4 bases and J lost 0, with 17 bases in between. The DNA of the CDR3 is TGTGCCAGCAGCCTAATCGGGGGACAGAACTCCTACAATGAGCAGTTCTTC. It specifies CASSLIGGQNSYNEQFF.

V usage is TRBV7-9 and J usage is TRBJ1-5; 8 nucleotides line up with TRBD1. This CDR3 spans 16 amino acids. The J segment lost 1 base and the V segment lost 5 bases, leaving 7 bases of the junction unmatched. Germline V lookup: CDR1 SEHNR, CDR2 FQNEAQ (reference sequence). The CDR3 nucleotides are TGTGCCAGCAGCCACAGGGGGGCAGGGAGCAATCAGCCCCAGCATTTT. Protein: CASSHRGAGSNQPQHF.

The J gene is TRBJ2-7, the V gene TRBV10-2; weak D call: TRBD2 (5 bases). Germline CDR1 is WSHSY and CDR2 is SAAADI. Trimming took 4 bases from V and 0 from J, leaving 22 bases between them. The CDR3 covers 18 residues. The CDR3: CASSGLEVWTHSSYEQYF. As DNA, the CDR3 is TGCGCCAGCAGTGGCCTGGAAGTGTGGACTCATAGCTCCTACGAGCAGTACTTC.

This rearrangement joins TRBV18 to TRBJ1-2; the match to TRBD1 covers 9 bases. The germline V gene has CDR1 KGHSH and CDR2 LQKENI. This CDR3 contains 16 residues. V lost 5 bases to trimming and J lost 2 bases; unmatched junction nucleotides: 9. The CDR3 here is CASSGTRTGDNYGYTF. The CDR3, as DNA: TGTGCCAGCTCAGGGACTAGGACAGGGGACAACTATGGCTACACCTTC.

The V call is TRBV6-4, the J call TRBJ2-5; TRBD2 agrees at 9 bases. CDR3 size: 15 residues. Germline loops: CDR1 MRHNA, CDR2 SNTAGT. The ends lost 4 bases at V and 3 bases at J; junction bases unmatched: 6. This CDR3 reads CASSGPAGGKETQYF. Written as DNA, the CDR3 is TGTGCCAGCAGTGGCCCAGCGGGGGGTAAAGAGACCCAGTACTTC.

The chain recombines TRBV18 with TRBJ2-4, with D maybe TRBD2 (6 bases). The CDR3 spans 16 residues. Germline V gene lookup returns CDR1 KGHSH and CDR2 LQKENI. Trimming pared 1 base from V and 8 bases from J, leaving 18 bases between. CDR3 nucleotide sequence: TGTGCCAGCTCACCACTCGACGTGGAGGGTCCGGACATTCAGTACTTC. The encoded protein is CASSPLDVEGPDIQYF.

The rearrangement links TRBV10-3 to TRBJ1-4; tentative D call: TRBD1 (6 bases). In germline, CDR1 is ENHRY, CDR2 SYGVKD. Trimming removed 3 bases at V and 8 bases at J, with 16 bases between. The CDR3 contains 15 residues. The CDR3 reads CAISDPDRSNEKLFF. CDR3 DNA sequence: TGTGCCATCAGTGATCCCGACAGGTCCAACGAAAAACTGTTTTTT.

The V gene is TRBV4-2, the J gene TRBJ1-2; D call uncertain. Germline CDR1 is LGHNA and CDR2 is YNFKEQ. The CDR3 runs 12 residues. V was shortened by 0 bases and J by 8 bases, with 7 bases between the two germline ends. CDR3 sequence reads: CASSQDTGGYTF. The CDR3 DNA is TGTGCCAGCAGCCAAGATACGGGGGGCTACACCTTC.

V is TRBV28 and J is TRBJ1-2; D remains ambiguous. Germline lookup yields CDR1 MDHEN and CDR2 SYDVKM. This CDR3 region has 14 residues. Between the trimmed V and J ends, which lost 3 bases and 5 bases, there was a span of 13 bases. The CDR3 DNA reads TGTGCCAGCAGTTTCGGTGACACTTTTTATGGCTACACCTTC. It specifies CASSFGDTFYGYTF.

The chain recombines TRBV5-1 with TRBJ2-1; 9 bases are shared with TRBD2. This CDR3 has 22 residues. Per the germline V gene, CDR1 is SGHRS and CDR2 is YFSETQ. V was clipped by 9 bases and J by 1 base; unmatched bases: 29. CDR3 DNA sequence: TGCGCCACCGAAACCGACAGGGAGAGAGGTTTGAGCGGGGGGCGGTCCTACAATGAGCAGTTCTTC. Translating gives CATETDRERGLSGGRSYNEQFF.

CDR3 sequence: CASSFRGESEAFF. CDR3 DNA sequence: TGTGCCAGCAGTTTTCGGGGGGAGAGTGAAGCTTTCTTT. V usage is TRBV27 and J usage is TRBJ1-1; TRBD1 is a possible D gene (5 bases). The CDR3 is made up of 13 amino acids. The V end was cut by 3 bases, the J end by 7 bases, with 12 bases between. Germline CDR1 MNHEY, CDR2 SMNVEV (reference sequence).

The chain couples TRBV12-3 or TRBV12-4 to TRBJ1-2; perhaps TRBD1 as D (6 bases). The CDR3 spans 13 residues. V lost 8 bases to trimming and J lost 1 base, with 11 bases between them. This CDR3 is CASGLQGNYGYTF. In nucleotides, the CDR3 is TGTGCCAGCGGCCTACAGGGTAACTATGGCTACACCTTC.